This TCR beta chain was captured in a study of T-cell memory formation after mild COVID-19. Study at large: Most TCR clusters belonged to a single donor. Notes on the study in general: The study found balanced CD4/CD8 in clones contracting day 15 to 85 and a CD4+ lean in later expanders. Detection of some responders pre-infection suggested pre-existing cross-reactive memory T cells participated.

Constant-segment primers were used for 5'RACE, and the resulting TCR alpha and TCR beta cDNA libraries carried sample barcodes and UMIs. MiXCR was run by TCRdb on the 5' RACE reads, yielding one entry per CDR3 protein. The data show just under 350,000 distinct CDR3 sequences, 10% to 15% seen once. This clonotype appeared many times. What it binds is not known. Germline loops: CDR1 SGHTA, CDR2 FQGNSA. This CDR3 spans 13 amino acids. Trimming shortened V by 0 bases and J by 8 bases, and 7 bases separated the two germline ends. Sequencing was done on a sample of PBMCs or a T cell subset sorted from them (not recorded which). The chain recombines TRBV7-2 with TRBJ1-4; no firm D call. The TCR comes from a man between 18 and 29 years old who had mild COVID-19 (a few samples of this study predate the infection). Cell type and time point are not known. The CDR3 DNA sequence: TGTGCCAGCAGCTTAGCCATTTGGGAAAAACTGTTTTTT. Its translation: CASSLAIWEKLFF.